These 17 T cell receptor beta chains came from one sample sequenced in a study of blood T cells in healthy people across ages. A J-beta primer mix and a sample-barcoded 5' primer were used in a second PCR of roughly 7 to 12 cycles. TCRdb itself ran the 5' RACE reads through MiXCR, one entry per CDR3 protein. The sample has about 670,000 distinct CDR3 sequences; under 65% are singletons. Sequencing was performed on blood. These receptors were obtained from a woman aged 80 or older in good health.

This clonotype was seen only a few times. Here the CDR3 DNA reads TGCAGTGCTAGAGGCCGACAGGGGACAGAGCAGCTGTTTTTT. Translation: CSARGRQGTEQLFF. The chain uses TRBV20-1 and TRBJ1-4; 8 bases are a match to TRBD1. The CDR3 is made up of 14 amino acids. The germline CDR1 and CDR2 sequences are DFQATT and SNEGSKA (reference sequence). V shed 1 base and J 14 bases; nucleotides not matched to a gene: 12.

Concerning this clonotype: One end of the junction is discordant with germline, which a read error may explain. The gene calls are TRBV25-1 and TRBJ2-5, with D unclear. The DNA end lines up better with TRBJ2-7; the J call may be wrong. This CDR3 spans 11 amino acids. CDR1 is MGHDK, CDR2 SYGVNS, per germline. CDR3 DNA sequence: TGTGCCAGCCGTGATTTTTACGAGCAGTACTTC. Translation: CASRDFYEQYF.

The chain employs TRBV6-5 and TRBJ1-5, with a weak D call TRBD1 (5 bases). The CDR3 consists of 13 residues. In germline, CDR1 is MNHEY, CDR2 SVGAGI. V dropped 8 bases and J dropped 7 bases, with 15 bases sitting between them. The CDR3 is CASWWRAGQPQHF. CDR3 nucleotide sequence: TGTGCCAGCTGGTGGAGGGCAGGGCAGCCCCAGCATTTT.

This clonotype was observed many times. CDR3 residues: CASSLGGQLFTDTQYF. The CDR3 nucleotides are TGTGCCAGCAGCTTAGGTGGACAGCTCTTCACAGATACGCAGTATTTT. V usage is TRBV13 and J usage is TRBJ2-3; the D gene is possibly TRBD1 (6 bases). Germline-derived CDR1 and CDR2 are PRHDT and FYEKMQ (reference sequence). V was cut by 0 bases and J by 2 bases, with 12 bases left in between. This CDR3 is 16 amino acids long.

This chain connects TRBV6-2 or TRBV6-3 to TRBJ2-3; D possibly corresponds to TRBD2 (5 bases). The CDR3 extends over 15 amino acids. V gave up 2 bases and J gave up 1 base, with 10 bases separating them. Germline loops: CDR1 MNHEY, CDR2 SVGEGT. The CDR3 nucleotides read TGTGCCAGCAGTTACGGCGGGTCTGGCACAGATACGCAGTATTTT. Encoded protein: CASSYGGSGTDTQYF.

The chain joins TRBV29-1 to TRBJ2-1; D not certain. V was cut by 6 bases and J by 2 bases, with 14 bases left in between. The CDR3 has 14 residues. CDR1 is SQVTM, CDR2 ANQGSEA, per germline. CDR3 protein: CSVAVWSAYNEQFF. The CDR3 coding sequence is TGCAGCGTCGCGGTGTGGAGCGCCTACAATGAGCAGTTCTTC.

This clonotype was counted once. The gene calls are TRBV24-1 and TRBJ2-7; no firm D call. Trimming took off 6 bases at V and 2 bases at J, with 10 bases between the two ends. Germline loops: CDR1 KGHDR, CDR2 SFDVKD. The CDR3 has 13 residues. In nucleotides, the CDR3 is TGTGCCACCAGTCGAGGCGCGACCTACGAGCAGTACTTC. It translates to CATSRGATYEQYF.

V and J are TRBV12-3 or TRBV12-4 and TRBJ2-7; 10 nucleotides align to TRBD2. V lost 5 bases and J lost 0; bases outside the gene matches: 4. The CDR3 consists of 15 residues. The CDR3, as DNA: TGTGCCAGCAGTCCTACTAGCGGGAACTCCTACGAGCAGTACTTC. Residues: CASSPTSGNSYEQYF.

The chain carries TRBV14 and TRBJ2-7; 7 nucleotides align to TRBD1. The V segment lost 1 base and the J segment 3 bases; nucleotides outside the gene matches: 3. This CDR3 region has 14 residues. Germline V gene lookup returns CDR1 SGHDN and CDR2 FVKESK. The CDR3 coding sequence is TGTGCCAGCAGCCAAGCGGGACAGTTCTACGAGCAGTACTTC. Translation gives CASSQAGQFYEQYF.

This clonotype was counted many times. The rearrangement uses TRBV12-3 or TRBV12-4 and TRBJ2-1, with 7 bases matching TRBD2. V was clipped by 7 bases and J by 9 bases; unmatched bases: 15. This CDR3 has 15 amino acids. The CDR3 bases are TGTGCCAGCACATGGGCGGGAGTTGAAGTCGGTGAGCAGTTCTTC. Its translation is CASTWAGVEVGEQFF.

At least ten counts were recorded for this clonotype. V and J are TRBV7-3 and TRBJ1-6; perhaps TRBD1 as D (5 bases). The length of the CDR3 is 13 residues. The germline CDR1 and CDR2 sequences are SGHTA and FQGTGA. V was clipped by 5 bases and J by 8 bases, with 10 bases between them. The CDR3 is CASSLGEYSPLHF. CDR3 DNA: TGTGCCAGCAGCCTAGGGGAATATTCACCCCTCCACTTT.

This clonotype appeared many times. The genes are TRBV20-1 and TRBJ2-5, with TRBD2 matching over 8 bases. Germline CDR1 reads DFQATT; CDR2 reads SNEGSKA (reference sequence). The CDR3 spans 18 residues. Trimming removed 5 bases from V and 5 bases from J; junction bases left unmatched: 22. The CDR3 loop reads CSAPGLGGGLYKVETQYF. The CDR3 DNA follows: TGCAGTGCTCCCGGCCTGGGCGGGGGGCTATATAAGGTTGAGACCCAGTACTTC.

This sequence joins TRBV5-1 and TRBJ2-1; TRBD2 matches 9 bases. Germline CDR1 and CDR2: SGHRS and YFSETQ. V lost 5 bases and J lost 7; bases outside the gene matches: 10. This CDR3 contains 15 residues. CDR3 nucleotides: TGCGCCAGCAGTAGGACTAGCGACACGGAAAATGAGCAGTTCTTC. Translation gives CASSRTSDTENEQFF.

This clonotype showed up many times. In DNA, the CDR3 is TGTGCCAGTGCCCGTAGCGGGAGCTCCTACGAGCAGTACTTC. It yields the protein CASARSGSSYEQYF. This sequence joins TRBV19 and TRBJ2-7, with 9 bases matching TRBD2. With V trimmed by 8 bases and J by 0 bases, 5 bases remained unmatched. The CDR3 spans 14 residues. Germline V gene sequence: CDR1 LNHDA, CDR2 SQIVND (reference sequence).

The chain employs TRBV12-3 or TRBV12-4 and TRBJ2-2, with a tentative D call TRBD1 (6 bases). V lost 8 bases, J lost 4 bases, and 14 bases lay in between. The CDR3 length is 14 residues. DNA of the CDR3: TGTGCCAGCCTGCTGGACAGACCCACCGGGGAGCTGTTTTTT. Translation gives CASLLDRPTGELFF.

This clonotype was recorded once. The chain combines TRBV7-9 with TRBJ2-2; 10 bases match TRBD1. Germline values: CDR1 SEHNR, CDR2 FQNEAQ (reference sequence). After removal of 2 bases from V and 3 bases from J, the junction contained 3 bases not matched to a gene. This CDR3 has 16 residues. CDR3 residues: CASSLLGTGDTGELFF. CDR3 sequence (DNA): TGTGCCAGCAGCTTACTGGGGACAGGGGACACCGGGGAGCTGTTTTTT.

The table lists this clonotype with a count of one. The chain recombines TRBV5-1 with TRBJ2-1; maybe TRBD2 (7 bases). V was clipped by 7 bases and J by 3 bases, with 17 bases between them. The CDR3 is made up of 15 amino acids. The germline CDR1 and CDR2 sequences are SGHRS and YFSETQ. The CDR3 nucleotides are TGCGCCAGCTCTTGGGGCGGGGGCGACTACAATGAGCAGTTCTTC. Residues: CASSWGGGDYNEQFF.